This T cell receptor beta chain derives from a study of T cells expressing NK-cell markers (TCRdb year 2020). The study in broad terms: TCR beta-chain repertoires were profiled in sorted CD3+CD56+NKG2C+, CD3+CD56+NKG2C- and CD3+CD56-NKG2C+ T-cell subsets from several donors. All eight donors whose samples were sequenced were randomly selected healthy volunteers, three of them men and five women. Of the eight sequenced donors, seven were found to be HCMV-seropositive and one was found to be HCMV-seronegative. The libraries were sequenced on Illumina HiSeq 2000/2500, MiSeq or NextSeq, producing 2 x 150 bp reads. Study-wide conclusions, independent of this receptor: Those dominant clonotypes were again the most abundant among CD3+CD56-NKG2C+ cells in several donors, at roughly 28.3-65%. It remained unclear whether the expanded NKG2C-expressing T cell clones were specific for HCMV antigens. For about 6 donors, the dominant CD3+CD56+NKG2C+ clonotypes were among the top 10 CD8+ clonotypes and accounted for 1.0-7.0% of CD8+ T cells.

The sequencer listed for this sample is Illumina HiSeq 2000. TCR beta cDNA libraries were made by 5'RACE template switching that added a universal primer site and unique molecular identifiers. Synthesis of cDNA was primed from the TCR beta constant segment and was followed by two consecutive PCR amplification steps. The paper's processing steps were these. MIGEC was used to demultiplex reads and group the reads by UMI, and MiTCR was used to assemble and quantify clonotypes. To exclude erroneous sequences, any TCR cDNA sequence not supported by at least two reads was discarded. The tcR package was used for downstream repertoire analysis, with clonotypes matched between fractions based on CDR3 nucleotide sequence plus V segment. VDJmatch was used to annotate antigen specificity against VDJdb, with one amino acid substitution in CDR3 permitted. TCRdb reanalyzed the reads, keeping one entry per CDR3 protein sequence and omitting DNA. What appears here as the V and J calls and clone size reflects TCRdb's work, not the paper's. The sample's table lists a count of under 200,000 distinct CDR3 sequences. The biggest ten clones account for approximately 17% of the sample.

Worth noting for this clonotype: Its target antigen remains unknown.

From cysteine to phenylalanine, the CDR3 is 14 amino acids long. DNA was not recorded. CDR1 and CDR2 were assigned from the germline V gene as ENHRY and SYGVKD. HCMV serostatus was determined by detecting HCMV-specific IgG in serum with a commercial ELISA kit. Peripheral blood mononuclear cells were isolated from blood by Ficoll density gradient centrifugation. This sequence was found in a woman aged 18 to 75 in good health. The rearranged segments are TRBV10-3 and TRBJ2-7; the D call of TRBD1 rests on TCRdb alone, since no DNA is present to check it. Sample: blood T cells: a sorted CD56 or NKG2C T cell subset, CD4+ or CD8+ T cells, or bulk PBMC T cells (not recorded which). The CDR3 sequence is CAISPRRGGAEQYF.